This T cell receptor beta chain was identified during a study of blood T cell repertoires in COVID-19. Measured with immunoSEQ multiplex PCR; TCRdb has only the in-frame clones, and not every one. Here the sample spans about 180,000 clones, about nine tenths being singletons. Germline lookup yields CDR1 SGDLS and CDR2 YYNGEE. CDR3 size: 16 residues. V dropped 2 bases and J dropped 3; count of bases not matched to a gene: 4. Sequences were obtained from peripheral blood. The V and J genes are TRBV9 and TRBJ2-1, with 11 bases fitting TRBD2. This receptor was identified in a woman aged 50 to 60 with acute or convalescent COVID-19. The CDR3 here is CASSVSTSGIYNEQFF. Here the CDR3 DNA reads TGTGCCAGCAGCGTTTCGACTAGCGGGATCTACAATGAGCAGTTCTTC.